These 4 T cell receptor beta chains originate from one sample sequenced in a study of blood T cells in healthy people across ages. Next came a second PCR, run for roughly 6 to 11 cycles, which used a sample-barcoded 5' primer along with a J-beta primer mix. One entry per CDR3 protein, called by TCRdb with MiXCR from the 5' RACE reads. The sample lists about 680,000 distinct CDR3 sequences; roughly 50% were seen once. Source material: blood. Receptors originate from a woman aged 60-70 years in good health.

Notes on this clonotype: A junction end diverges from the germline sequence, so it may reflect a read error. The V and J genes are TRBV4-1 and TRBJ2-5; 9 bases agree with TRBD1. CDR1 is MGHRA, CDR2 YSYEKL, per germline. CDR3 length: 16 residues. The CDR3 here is CAGSQRRTGDERAQYF. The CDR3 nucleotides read TGCGCCGGCAGCCAACGACGGACAGGGGATGAGAGGGCCCAGTACTTC.

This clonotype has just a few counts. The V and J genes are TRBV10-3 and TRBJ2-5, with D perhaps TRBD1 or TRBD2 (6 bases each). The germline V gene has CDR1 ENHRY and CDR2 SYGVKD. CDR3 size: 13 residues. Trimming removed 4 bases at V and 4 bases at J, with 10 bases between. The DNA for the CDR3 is TGTGCCATCAGTGTTGGGGGGCGAGAGACCCAGTACTTC. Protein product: CAISVGGRETQYF.

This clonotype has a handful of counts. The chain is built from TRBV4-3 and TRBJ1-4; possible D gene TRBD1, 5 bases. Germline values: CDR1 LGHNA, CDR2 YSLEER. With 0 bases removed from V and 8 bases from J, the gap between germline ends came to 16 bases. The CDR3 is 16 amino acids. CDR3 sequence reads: CASSQDLPGSHEKLFF. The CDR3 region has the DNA TGCGCCAGCAGCCAAGATCTCCCAGGGTCCCACGAAAAACTGTTTTTT.

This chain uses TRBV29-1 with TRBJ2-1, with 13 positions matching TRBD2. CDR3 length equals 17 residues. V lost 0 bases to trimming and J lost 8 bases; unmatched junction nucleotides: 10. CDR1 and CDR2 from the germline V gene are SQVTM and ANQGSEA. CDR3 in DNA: TGCAGCGTTGAAGATCCCCGGACTAGCGGGAGTGTCTATGAGCAGTTCTTC. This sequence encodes CSVEDPRTSGSVYEQFF.